This TCR beta chain was documented in a study of T cell responses to AZD1222 COVID-19 vaccine. Background on the study: It was second doses at about 4 or about 12 weeks that were pooled. Overall study findings and caveats: Nearly half of spike-specific TCRs reportedly target unmutated variant regions.

A remark on this clone: Its antigen remains unknown.

Data came from immunoSEQ multiplex PCR; TCRdb stores just in-frame clones and leaves some out. The sample holds about 120,000 clones, 85% to 90% seen once. The V end lost 4 bases, the J end lost 5 bases, and 12 bases lay between the germline ends. The CDR3 is 13 residues long. Germline CDR1 is MNHEY and CDR2 is SMNVEV (reference sequence). Sample: peripheral blood, taken on day 0 of AZD1222 vaccination. The chain joins TRBV27 to TRBJ2-7; D possibly corresponds to TRBD1 (5 bases). The clonotype originates from an adult in good health. The DNA for the CDR3 is TGTGCCAGCAGTTGGCAGGGAACCCACGAGCAGTACTTC. It specifies CASSWQGTHEQYF.